This T cell receptor (beta chain) is drawn from a study of T cells in Graves' hyperthyroidism and ophthalmopathy. About the research overall: Specimen type is peripheral blood, collected at initial diagnosis prior to any treatment.

Newly diagnosed hyperthyroidism, duration under 2 months, in patients aged 18 to 65. V lost 5 bases to trimming and J lost 4 bases; unmatched junction nucleotides: 6. Looked up from germline, CDR1 is DFQATT and CDR2 is SNEGSKA (reference sequence). CDR3 length: 15 residues. Amplification targeted TCR beta CDR3 regions from RNA transcripts. A set of HTBI primers served as the primers for a first-round RT-PCR of the TCR CDR3. MiXCR, applied by TCRdb to the multiplex PCR reads, yields one record per CDR3 protein. The sample holds 300,000 to 450,000 distinct CDR3 sequences; around 14% are singletons and the top ten take around a quarter.

The source is a woman younger than 30 with Graves' hyperthyroidism that later progressed to Graves' ophthalmopathy. The sequenced sample consisted of blood. The genes are TRBV20-1 and TRBJ2-5, with 14 bases identical to TRBD2. CDR3 bases: TGCAGTGCTGATGGGACTAGCGGGAGAGGAGAGACCCAGTACTTC. Encoded protein: CSADGTSGRGETQYF.